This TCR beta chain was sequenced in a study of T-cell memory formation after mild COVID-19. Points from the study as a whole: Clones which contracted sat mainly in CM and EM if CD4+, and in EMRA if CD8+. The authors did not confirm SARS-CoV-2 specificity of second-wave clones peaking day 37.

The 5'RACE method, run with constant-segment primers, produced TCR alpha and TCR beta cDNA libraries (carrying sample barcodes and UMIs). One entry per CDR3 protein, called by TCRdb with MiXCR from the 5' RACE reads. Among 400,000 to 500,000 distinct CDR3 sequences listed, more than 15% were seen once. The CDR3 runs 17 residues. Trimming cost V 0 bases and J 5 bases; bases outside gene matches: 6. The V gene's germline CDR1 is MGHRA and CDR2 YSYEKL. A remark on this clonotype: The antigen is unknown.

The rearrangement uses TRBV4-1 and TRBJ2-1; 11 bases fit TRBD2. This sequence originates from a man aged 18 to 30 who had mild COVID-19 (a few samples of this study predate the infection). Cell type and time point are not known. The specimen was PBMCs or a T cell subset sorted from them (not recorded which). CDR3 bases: TGCGCCAGCAGCCAAGAGATCGAGGGACTAGCGGACAATGAGCAGTTCTTC. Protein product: CASSQEIEGLADNEQFF.